Sequencing of this T cell receptor beta chain was carried out in a study of vaccination effects on CD4 cells after COVID-19. The V end lost 11 bases, the J end lost 1 base, and 20 bases lay between the germline ends. The germline V gene encodes CDR1 KGHSH and CDR2 LQKENI. CDR3 length: 15 residues. Before any sequencing was done, the ViraFEST assay used viral peptide pools to expand antigen-specific CD4+ T cells. On day 10 of culture, CD4+ T cells were separated out. Subjects were given two BNT162b2 or mRNA-1273 vaccine doses. A density of about 2 million PBMC per well was used; these cells were cultured with 10 IU/ml IL-2 and approximately 10 ug/ml peptides. Concerning this clone: Its antigen is undetermined.

This table comes from immunoSEQ multiplex PCR, and its TCRdb copy is limited to in-frame clones, with some not included. The sample consists of fewer than 50,000 clones, almost 85% of them appearing once. Whole-study results and caveats: From healthy vaccinees, only 1 of 255 vaccine-induced clones also reacted to common cold coronaviruses.

The sequence derives from a human donor who received a COVID-19 vaccine. Some clones in this sample may be carry-over from other donors' samples. This specimen was CD4+ T cells from PBMCs cultured with HCoV-NL63 spike peptides, taken after COVID-19 vaccination. V usage is TRBV18 and J usage is TRBJ1-1; D is perhaps TRBD1 (5 bases). The CDR3 sequence: CASLRDQGGNTEAFF. Written as DNA, the CDR3 is TGTGCCTCCCTAAGAGATCAGGGTGGGAACACTGAAGCTTTCTTT. The full variable domain, completed using reference TRBV18 and TRBJ1-1, is NAGVMQNPRHLVRRRGQEARLRCSPMKGHSHVYWYRQLPEEGLKFMVYLQKENIIDESGMPKERFSAEFPKEGPSILRIQQVVRGDSAAYFCASLRDQGGNTEAFFGQGTRLTVV.